This T cell receptor (beta chain) was obtained from a study of Graves' ophthalmopathy and Graves' hyperthyroidism. The CDR3 loop spans 15 amino acids. V dropped 5 bases and J dropped 0 bases, with 11 bases sitting between them. Germline CDR1 MNHNY, CDR2 SVGAGI (reference sequence). Amplified TCR beta CDR3 regions were obtained using RNA transcripts as template. After a first-round RT-PCR with HTBI primers, a second-round multiplex PCR was run. MiXCR was run by TCRdb on the multiplex PCR reads, yielding one entry per CDR3 protein. The sample lists around 1.1 million distinct CDR3 sequences, roughly two fifths occurring once.

This sequence joins TRBV6-6 and TRBJ1-3, with a tentative D call TRBD1 (5 bases). The sequence derives from an adult man with Graves' hyperthyroidism. Sequencing input: peripheral blood or thyroid tissue (not recorded which). CDR3 in DNA: TGTGCCAGCAGTCCACAGGCGCTCTCTGGAAACACCATATATTTT. The encoded protein is CASSPQALSGNTIYF.